The sequence of this T cell receptor (beta chain) was determined in a study of metastatic and nonmetastatic thyroid tumors. Turning to the study itself: The comparison covered peripheral blood and tumor or nodule tissue in malignant and benign thyroid patients.

This clone is labeled medium-sized. Antigen unknown. There were no patients who had received any treatment before thyroid surgery. Original processing notes: In papillary thyroid cancer, a distant-metastasis classifier was built using CDR3 differences across clinicopathological groups. TCRdb re-called clones from the PCR reads using MiXCR. TCRdb's processing, not the authors' own work, is the source of the V and J calls. Of some 14,000 clones detected, almost 30% appear once; the ten largest clones hold roughly 4.3%. Study-wide findings and caveats: Reportedly, malignant thyroid tumors had significantly higher TCR beta diversity than benign nodules, in blood and tumor.

Germline V gene data show CDR1 as SGHAT and CDR2 as FQDESV (reference sequence). This CDR3 has 15 residues. V dropped 5 bases and J dropped 0 bases, with 14 bases sitting between them. The source material was blood. The chain has TRBV11-1 and TRBJ2-7; D is uncertain. This clonotype was obtained from a female donor with papillary thyroid cancer or a benign thyroid nodule (not recorded which). Some clones in this sample may be carry-over from other donors' samples. CDR3 nucleotides: TGTGCCAGCAGCGAATCCAGACTGAGCTCCTACGAGCAGTACTTC. Translated, it gives CASSESRLSSYEQYF.